The clone carrying this TCR beta chain came up a few times. The antigen is not known. The sequenced fragment ends 3 residues before the CDR3 boundary, so the rest is inferred from the germline J gene. This record belongs to a study of T cell clonality in common variable immunodeficiency. Study results and caveats: TCRbeta clonality was increased in CVID versus healthy controls. Compared with controls, CVID subjects had fewer shared TCRbeta clones.

Sequencing was performed with immunoSEQ multiplex PCR; in TCRdb, only in-frame clones are kept and a portion is missing. Altogether about 35,000 clones were found in the sample, and no singletons occur. Deletions cut 7 bases from V and 4 bases from J, with 17 bases between. The CDR3 runs to 15 residues. The V gene's germline CDR1 is ENHRY and CDR2 SYGVKD. This TCR came from a person aged 18 to 75 in good health. The sample comprised peripheral blood mononuclear cells. The chain has TRBV10-3 and TRBJ2-1; either TRBD1 or TRBD2 may supply D (7 bases each). The CDR3 loop is CAITRGEGYYNEQFF. Partial CDR3 DNA: TGTGCCATCACCAGGGGGGAGGGCTATTACAATGAG.